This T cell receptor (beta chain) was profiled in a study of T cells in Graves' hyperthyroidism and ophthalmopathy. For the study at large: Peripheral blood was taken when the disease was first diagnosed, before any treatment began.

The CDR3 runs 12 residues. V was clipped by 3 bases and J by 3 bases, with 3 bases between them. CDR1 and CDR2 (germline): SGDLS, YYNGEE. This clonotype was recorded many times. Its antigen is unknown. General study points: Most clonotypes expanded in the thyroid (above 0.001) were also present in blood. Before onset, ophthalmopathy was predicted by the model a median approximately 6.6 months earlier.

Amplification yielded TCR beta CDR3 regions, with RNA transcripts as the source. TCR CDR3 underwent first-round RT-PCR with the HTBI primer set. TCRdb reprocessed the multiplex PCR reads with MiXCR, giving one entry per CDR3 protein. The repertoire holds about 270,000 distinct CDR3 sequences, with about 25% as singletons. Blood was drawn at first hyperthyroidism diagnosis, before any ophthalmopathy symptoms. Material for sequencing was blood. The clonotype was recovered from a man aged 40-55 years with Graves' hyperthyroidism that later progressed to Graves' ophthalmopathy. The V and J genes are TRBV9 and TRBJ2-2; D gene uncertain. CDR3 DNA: TGTGCCAGCAGCGCCCACACCGGGGAGCTGTTTTTT. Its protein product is CASSAHTGELFF.